The 8 T cell receptor beta chains reported below all come from one sample, sequenced in a study of beta chain features in type 1 diabetes. Investigators reverse transcribed all isolated RNA, so they sequenced expressed TCRB transcripts. Here immunoSEQ multiplex PCR was the method, and the copy in TCRdb shows in-frame clones only, minus some. The sample has about 320,000 clones; 14% are singletons. Material: central memory CD4+ T cells from blood. These receptors were taken from a man aged 25-45 years in good health.

This clone was observed a handful of times. At the DNA level, this CDR3 is encoded by other sequences in the same sample as well. This chain links TRBV11-2 with TRBJ2-2; 7 nucleotides align to TRBD2. Germline V gene sequence: CDR1 SGHAT, CDR2 FQNNGV. V was clipped by 5 bases and J by 2 bases; unmatched bases: 8. The CDR3 runs to 16 residues. CDR3 coding DNA: TGTGCCAGCAGCCCCCTGGGAGGGTCCAACACCGGGGAGCTGTTTTTT. Amino acids: CASSPLGGSNTGELFF.

This clone was seen once. This chain connects TRBV27 to TRBJ2-5; possibly TRBD1 for D (6 bases). CDR1 is MNHEY and CDR2 is SMNVEV in the germline V gene (reference sequence). This CDR3 contains 14 residues. The V gene lost 6 bases and the J gene lost 0 bases, with 11 bases spanning the gap. The CDR3 DNA reads TGTGCCAGCAGGTTCGGACAGAACCAAGAGACCCAGTACTTC. Encoded protein: CASRFGQNQETQYF.

J is TRBJ1-2 and V is TRBV28; no reliable D call. The CDR3 consists of 12 residues. V lost 7 bases and J 4 bases, leaving 10 bases between the germline ends. Germline CDR1 reads MDHEN; CDR2 reads SYDVKM. The CDR3 sequence is CASTPSTYGYTF. As DNA, the CDR3 is TGTGCCAGCACCCCCTCAACCTATGGCTACACCTTC.

The table lists this clone with a few counts. The rearrangement links TRBV7-9 to TRBJ1-2; TRBD1 aligns across 12 bases. Germline-derived CDR1 and CDR2 are SEHNR and FQNEAQ (reference sequence). The V segment lost 10 bases and the J segment 6 bases; nucleotides outside the gene matches: 15. CDR3 length: 16 amino acids. The CDR3, as DNA: TGTGCCAACTCGAGGGACAGGGGGCAAAAGAAGGATGGCTACACCTTC. Amino acids: CANSRDRGQKKDGYTF.

This chain uses TRBV7-6 with TRBJ2-5; TRBD2 matches at 7 bases. The J segment lost 4 bases and the V segment lost 2 bases, leaving 1 base of the junction unmatched. Germline values: CDR1 SGHVS, CDR2 FNYEAQ. The length of the CDR3 is 13 residues. The CDR3 loop reads CASSLSGIETQYF. For the CDR3, the DNA is TGTGCCAGCAGCTTAAGCGGGATAGAGACCCAGTACTTC.

This sequence joins TRBV6-5 and TRBJ1-1, with 7 bases fitting TRBD1. The CDR3 consists of 14 residues. CDR1 MNHEY and CDR2 SVGAGI come from the germline V gene. The V and J ends lost 0 bases and 6 bases, in that order; junction bases with no gene match: 4. The CDR3 region has the DNA TGTGCCAGCAGTTACTCGATAGGGGGCTCTGAAGCTTTCTTT. Its translation: CASSYSIGGSEAFF.

This clone came up a few times. The genes are TRBV7-2 and TRBJ2-5; 9 bases align to TRBD2. The germline gives CDR1 SGHTA, CDR2 FQGNSA. The CDR3 loop spans 16 amino acids. V dropped 6 bases and J dropped 4; count of bases not matched to a gene: 12. The CDR3 here is CASRPSGGWVGETQYF. The DNA of the CDR3 is TGTGCCAGCAGACCGAGCGGGGGGTGGGTAGGAGAGACCCAGTACTTC.

CDR3 sequence (DNA): TGTGCCAGCAGCATACTCACAGGGAGGGAGACCCAGTACTTC. Translation gives CASSILTGRETQYF. The chain couples TRBV13 to TRBJ2-5; either TRBD1 or TRBD2 may fit D (6 bases each). This CDR3 spans 14 amino acids. Between the trimmed V and J ends, which lost 5 bases and 5 bases, there was a span of 15 bases. CDR1 and CDR2 from the germline V gene are PRHDT and FYEKMQ (reference sequence).